This T cell receptor beta chain was sequenced during a study of T cell responses to AZD1222 COVID-19 vaccine. Sequenced by immunoSEQ multiplex PCR; TCRdb stores in-frame clones only, minus some. The sample lists about 130,000 clones; 80% to 90% were seen once. The CDR3 has 16 residues. Per the germline V gene, CDR1 is LNHDA and CDR2 is SQIVND (reference sequence). Germline trimming cut 5 bases from V and 13 bases from J; bases unmatched to any gene: 19. V usage is TRBV19 and J usage is TRBJ2-1; 8 nucleotides line up with TRBD2. Sequenced material: peripheral blood, taken 28 days after the second AZD1222 dose. The sequence came from an adult who received the AZD1222 COVID-19 vaccine. CDR3 sequence (DNA): TGTGCCAGTAGTCTTCCGGGACTAGAGGTACCACACGGTCAGTTCTTC. Its protein is CASSLPGLEVPHGQFF.